This TCR beta chain emerged from a study of neoadjuvant anti-PD-1 for oral cavity cancer. Noted time point: after neoadjuvant nivolumab, at surgical resection. The CDR3 covers 14 residues. CDR1 and CDR2 from the germline V gene are WSHSY and SAAADI. J was trimmed by 1 base and V by 4 bases; bases with no gene match: 3. Profiled with immunoSEQ multiplex PCR; TCRdb holds only in-frame clones, not every one. Among 65,000 to 70,000 clones, 85% to 90% were seen once, and the ten largest hold approximately 2.8%. The chain has TRBV10-2 and TRBJ1-1; 7 bases agree with TRBD1. This TCR came from a person between 40 and 79 years old with oral cavity squamous cell carcinoma. Here the sequenced sample was PBMCs, taken after nivolumab (anti-PD-1) treatment. The CDR3 loop is CASSGAGGNTEAFF. In DNA form, the CDR3 reads TGCGCCAGCAGTGGGGCAGGGGGGAACACTGAAGCTTTCTTT.